Listed below are T cell receptor beta chains from one sample, sequenced in a study of T cell responses to AZD1222 COVID-19 vaccine. The method was immunoSEQ multiplex PCR; TCRdb's version includes in-frame clones alone and lacks a portion of them. The sample comprises 100,000 to 150,000 clones, around 90% of which are singletons, and roughly 4.4% rests with the top ten. The sequenced sample was peripheral blood, obtained on day 0 of MenACWY control vaccination. Every receptor here comes from an adult in good health. Each CDR3 is given without its conserved first and last residue.

V gene	J gene	CDR3 protein
TRBV6-5	TRBJ1-1	ASSPPGSLNTEAF
TRBV4-1	TRBJ2-5	ASSQTSGRAGETQY
TRBV7-2	TRBJ1-2	ASSLVPGPPNYGYT
TRBV5-1	TRBJ2-7	ASSLEGQGDYYEQY
TRBV5-4	TRBJ2-2	ASIAYTGELF
TRBV7-2	TRBJ2-5	ASSPFYYEETQY
TRBV7-9	TRBJ2-3	ASSLATVVGARDTQY
TRBV9	TRBJ1-5	ASSVGRDSNQPQH
TRBV7-3	TRBJ2-1	ASSSGLAGVNEQF
TRBV7-2	TRBJ2-5	ASSLVPGTGQETQY
TRBV2	TRBJ2-7	ASRRTSGYEQY
TRBV18	TRBJ1-4	ASSPGKTNEKLF
TRBV3-1/TRBV3-2	TRBJ2-5	ASSQVQETQY
TRBV7-9	TRBJ2-3	ASSVAADTQY
TRBV7-9	TRBJ2-1	ASSRQDNEQF
TRBV7-2	TRBJ2-1	ASSSYPLWTSGGGEQF
TRBV6-4	TRBJ1-1	ASSPSPQGPTEAF
TRBV28	TRBJ1-4	ASSATRATNEKLF